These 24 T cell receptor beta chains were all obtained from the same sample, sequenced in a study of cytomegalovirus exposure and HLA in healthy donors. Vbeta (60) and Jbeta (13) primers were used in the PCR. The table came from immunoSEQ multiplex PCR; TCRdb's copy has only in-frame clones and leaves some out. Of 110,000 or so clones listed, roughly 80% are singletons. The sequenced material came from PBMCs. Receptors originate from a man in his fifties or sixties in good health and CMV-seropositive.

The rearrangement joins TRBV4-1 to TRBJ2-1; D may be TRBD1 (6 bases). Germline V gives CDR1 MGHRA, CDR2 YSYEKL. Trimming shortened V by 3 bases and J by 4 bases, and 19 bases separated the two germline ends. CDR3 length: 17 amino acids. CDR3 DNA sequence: TGCGCCAGCAGCCAGCCCCCGACAGGACTTAGGTACAATGAGCAGTTCTTC. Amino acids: CASSQPPTGLRYNEQFF.

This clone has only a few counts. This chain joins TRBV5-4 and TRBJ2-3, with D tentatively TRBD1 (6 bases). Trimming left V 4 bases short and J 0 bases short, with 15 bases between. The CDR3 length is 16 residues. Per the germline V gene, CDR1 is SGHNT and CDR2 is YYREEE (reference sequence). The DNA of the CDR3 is TGTGCCAGCAGCCTAAAAAAGGGGGTTAGCACAGATACGCAGTATTTT. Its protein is CASSLKKGVSTDTQYF.

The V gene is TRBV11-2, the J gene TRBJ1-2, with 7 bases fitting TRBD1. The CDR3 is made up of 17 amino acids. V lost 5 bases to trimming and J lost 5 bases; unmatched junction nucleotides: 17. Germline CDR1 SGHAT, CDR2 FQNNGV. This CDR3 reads CASSPRKFTEGAYGYTF. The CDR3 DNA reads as TGTGCCAGCAGCCCCAGGAAGTTTACAGAGGGGGCTTATGGCTACACCTTC.

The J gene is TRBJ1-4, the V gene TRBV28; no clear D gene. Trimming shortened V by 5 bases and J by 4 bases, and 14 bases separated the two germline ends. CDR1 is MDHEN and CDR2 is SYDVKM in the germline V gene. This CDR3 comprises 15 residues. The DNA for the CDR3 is TGTGCCAGCAGTCCCCCGGGTTCCGGTAATGAAAAACTGTTTTTT. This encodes CASSPPGSGNEKLFF. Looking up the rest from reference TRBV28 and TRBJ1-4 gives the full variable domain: DVKVTQSSRYLVKRTGEKVFLECVQDMDHENMFWYRQDPGLGLRLIYFSYDVKMKEKGDIPEGYSVSREKKERFSLILESASTNQTSMYLCASSPPGSGNEKLFFGSGTQLSVL.

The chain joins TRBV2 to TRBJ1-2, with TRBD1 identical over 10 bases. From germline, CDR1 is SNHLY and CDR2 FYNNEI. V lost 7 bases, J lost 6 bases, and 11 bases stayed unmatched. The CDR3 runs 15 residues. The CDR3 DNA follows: TGTGCCAGCATTTGGTCGGACAGGGGGATGGATGGCTACACCTTC. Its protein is CASIWSDRGMDGYTF.

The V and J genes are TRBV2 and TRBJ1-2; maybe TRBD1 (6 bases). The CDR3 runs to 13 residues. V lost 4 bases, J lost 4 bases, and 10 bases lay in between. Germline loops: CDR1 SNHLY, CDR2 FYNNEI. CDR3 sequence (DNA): TGTGCCAGCAGTGTGGGGGGGCGCTATGGCTACACCTTC. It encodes CASSVGGRYGYTF.

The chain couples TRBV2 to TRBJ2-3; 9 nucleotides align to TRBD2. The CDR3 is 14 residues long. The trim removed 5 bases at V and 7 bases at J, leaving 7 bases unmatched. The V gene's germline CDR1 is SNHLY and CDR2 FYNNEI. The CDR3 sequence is CASSYSGRENTQYF. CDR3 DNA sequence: TGTGCCAGCAGTTATAGCGGGAGAGAGAATACGCAGTATTTT.

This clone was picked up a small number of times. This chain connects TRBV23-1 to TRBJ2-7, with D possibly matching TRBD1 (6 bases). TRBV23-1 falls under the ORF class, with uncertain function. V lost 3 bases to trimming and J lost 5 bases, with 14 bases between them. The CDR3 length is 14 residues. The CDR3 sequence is CASSHRDRPNEQYF. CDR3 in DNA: TGCGCCAGCAGTCACCGCGACAGGCCCAACGAGCAGTACTTC.

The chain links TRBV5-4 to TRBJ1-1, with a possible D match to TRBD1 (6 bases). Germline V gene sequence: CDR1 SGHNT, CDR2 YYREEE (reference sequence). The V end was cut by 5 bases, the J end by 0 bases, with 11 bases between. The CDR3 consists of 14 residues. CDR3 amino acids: CASRPGAMNTEAFF. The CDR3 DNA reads TGTGCCAGCAGACCAGGGGCGATGAACACTGAAGCTTTCTTT.

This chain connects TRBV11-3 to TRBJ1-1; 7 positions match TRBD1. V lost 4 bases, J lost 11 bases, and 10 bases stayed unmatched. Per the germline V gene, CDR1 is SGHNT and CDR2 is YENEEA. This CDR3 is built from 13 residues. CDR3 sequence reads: CASSYQHGTDAFF. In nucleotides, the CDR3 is TGTGCCAGCAGCTATCAGCACGGGACAGACGCTTTCTTT. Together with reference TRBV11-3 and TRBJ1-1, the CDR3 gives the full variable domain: EAGVVQSPRYKIIEKKQPVAFWCNPISGHNTLYWYLQNLGQGPELLIRYENEEAVDDSQLPKDRFSAERLKGVDSTLKIQPAELGDSAVYLCASSYQHGTDAFFGQGTRLTVV.

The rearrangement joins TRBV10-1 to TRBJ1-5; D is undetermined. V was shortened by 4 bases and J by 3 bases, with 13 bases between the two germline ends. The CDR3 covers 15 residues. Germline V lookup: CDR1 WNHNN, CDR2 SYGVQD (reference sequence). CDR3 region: CASSVCRPTNQPQHF. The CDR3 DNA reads TGCGCCAGCAGTGTTTGCAGGCCAACCAATCAGCCCCAGCATTTT.

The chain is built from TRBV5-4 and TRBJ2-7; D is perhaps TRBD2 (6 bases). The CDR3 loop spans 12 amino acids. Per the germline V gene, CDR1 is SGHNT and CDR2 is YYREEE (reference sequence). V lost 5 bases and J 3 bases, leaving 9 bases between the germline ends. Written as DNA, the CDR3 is TGTGCCAGCAGTTGGGACTTCTACGAGCAGTACTTC. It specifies CASSWDFYEQYF.

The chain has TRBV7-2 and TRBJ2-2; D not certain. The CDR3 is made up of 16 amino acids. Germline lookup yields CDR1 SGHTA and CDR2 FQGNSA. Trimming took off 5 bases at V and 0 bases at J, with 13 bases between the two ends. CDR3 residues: CASSPYTSANTGELFF. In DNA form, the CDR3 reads TGTGCCAGCAGCCCTTACACCAGCGCGAACACCGGGGAGCTGTTTTTT.

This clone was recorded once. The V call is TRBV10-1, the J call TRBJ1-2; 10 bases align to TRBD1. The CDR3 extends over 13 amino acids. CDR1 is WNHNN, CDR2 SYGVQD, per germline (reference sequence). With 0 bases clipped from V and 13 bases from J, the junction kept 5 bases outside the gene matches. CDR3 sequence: CASSESGDRGSTF. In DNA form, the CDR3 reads TGCGCCAGCAGTGAGTCGGGGGACAGGGGAAGCACCTTC.

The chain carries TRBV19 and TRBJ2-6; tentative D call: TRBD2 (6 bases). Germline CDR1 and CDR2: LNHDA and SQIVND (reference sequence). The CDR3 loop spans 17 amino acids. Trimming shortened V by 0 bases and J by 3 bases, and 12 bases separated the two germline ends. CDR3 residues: CASSIDLGGSGANVLTF. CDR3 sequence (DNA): TGTGCCAGTAGTATAGATCTAGGAGGGAGTGGGGCCAACGTCCTGACTTTC. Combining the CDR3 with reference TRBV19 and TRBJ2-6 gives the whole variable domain DGGITQSPKYLFRKEGQNVTLSCEQNLNHDAMYWYRQDPGQGLRLIYYSQIVNDFQKGDIAEGYSVSREKKESFPLTVTSAQKNPTAFYLCASSIDLGGSGANVLTFGAGSRLTVL.

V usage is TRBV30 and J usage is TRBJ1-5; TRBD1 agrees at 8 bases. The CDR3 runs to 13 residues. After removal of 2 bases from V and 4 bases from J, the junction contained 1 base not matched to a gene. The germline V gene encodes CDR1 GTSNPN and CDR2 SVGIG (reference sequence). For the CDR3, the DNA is TGTGCCTGGAGTCGGACAGGGAATCAGCCCCAGCATTTT. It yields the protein CAWSRTGNQPQHF.

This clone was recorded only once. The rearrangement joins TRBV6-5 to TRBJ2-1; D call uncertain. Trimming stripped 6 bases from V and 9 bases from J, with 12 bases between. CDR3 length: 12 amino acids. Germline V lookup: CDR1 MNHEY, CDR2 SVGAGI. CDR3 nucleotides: TGTGCCAGCAGCATGGGCGTGGGTGAGCAGTTCTTC. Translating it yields CASSMGVGEQFF.

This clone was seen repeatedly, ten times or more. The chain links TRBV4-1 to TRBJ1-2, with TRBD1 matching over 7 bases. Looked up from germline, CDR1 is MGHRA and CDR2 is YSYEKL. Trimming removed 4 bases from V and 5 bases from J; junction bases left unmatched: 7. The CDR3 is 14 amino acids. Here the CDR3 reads CASSPDRARYGYTF. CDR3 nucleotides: TGCGCCAGCAGCCCTGACAGGGCGCGGTATGGCTACACCTTC.

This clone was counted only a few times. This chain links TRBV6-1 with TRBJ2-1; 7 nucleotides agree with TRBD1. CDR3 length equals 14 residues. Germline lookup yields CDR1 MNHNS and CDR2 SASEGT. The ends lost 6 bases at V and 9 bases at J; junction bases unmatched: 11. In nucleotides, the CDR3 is TGTGCCAGCAGAAGACAGGGCCCCCGGAGTGAGCAGTTCTTC. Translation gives CASRRQGPRSEQFF.

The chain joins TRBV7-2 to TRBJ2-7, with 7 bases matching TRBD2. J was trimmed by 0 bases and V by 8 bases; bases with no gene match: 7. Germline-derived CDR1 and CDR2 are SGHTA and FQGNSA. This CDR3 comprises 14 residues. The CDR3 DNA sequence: TGTGCCAGCTCGTCGGGCGGGAGCTCCTACGAGCAGTACTTC. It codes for CASSSGGSSYEQYF.

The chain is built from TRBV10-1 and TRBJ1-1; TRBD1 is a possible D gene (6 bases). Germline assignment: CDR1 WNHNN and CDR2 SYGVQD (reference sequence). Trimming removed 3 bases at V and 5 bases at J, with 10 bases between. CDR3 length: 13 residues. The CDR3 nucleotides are TGCGCCAGCAGTGATGGGGGCCAGACTGAAGCTTTCTTT. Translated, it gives CASSDGGQTEAFF.

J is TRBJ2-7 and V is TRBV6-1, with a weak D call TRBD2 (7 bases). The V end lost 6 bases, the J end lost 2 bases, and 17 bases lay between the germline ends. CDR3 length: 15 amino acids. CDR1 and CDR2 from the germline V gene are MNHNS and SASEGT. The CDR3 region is CASRGGGVNPYEQYF. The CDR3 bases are TGTGCCAGCAGAGGGGGGGGCGTAAATCCCTACGAGCAGTACTTC.

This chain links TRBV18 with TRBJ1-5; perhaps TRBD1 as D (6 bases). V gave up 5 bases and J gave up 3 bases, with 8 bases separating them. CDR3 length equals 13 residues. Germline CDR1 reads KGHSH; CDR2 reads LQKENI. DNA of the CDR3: TGTGCCAGCTCAAGGGACAACAATCAGCCCCAGCATTTT. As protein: CASSRDNNQPQHF.

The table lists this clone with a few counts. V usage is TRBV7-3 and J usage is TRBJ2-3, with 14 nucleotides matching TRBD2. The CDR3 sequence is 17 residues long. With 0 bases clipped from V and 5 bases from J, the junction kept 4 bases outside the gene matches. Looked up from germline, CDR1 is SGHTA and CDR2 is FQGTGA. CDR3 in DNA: TGTGCCAGCAGCTTAACGGGACTAGCGGGGGTCGGAGATACGCAGTATTTT. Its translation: CASSLTGLAGVGDTQYF.